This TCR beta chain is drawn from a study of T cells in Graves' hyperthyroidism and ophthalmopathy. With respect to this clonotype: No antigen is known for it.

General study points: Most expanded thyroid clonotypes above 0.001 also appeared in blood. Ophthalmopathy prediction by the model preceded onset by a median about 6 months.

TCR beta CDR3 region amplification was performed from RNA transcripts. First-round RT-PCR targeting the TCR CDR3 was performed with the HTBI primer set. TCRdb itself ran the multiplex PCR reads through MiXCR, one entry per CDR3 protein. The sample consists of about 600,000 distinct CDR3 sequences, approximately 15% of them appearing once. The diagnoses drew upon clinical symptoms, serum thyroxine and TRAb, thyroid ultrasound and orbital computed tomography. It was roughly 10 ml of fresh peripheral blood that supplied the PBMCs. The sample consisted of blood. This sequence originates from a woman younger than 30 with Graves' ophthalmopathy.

The CDR3 is CASSPIRVGEKLFF. As DNA, the CDR3 is TGTGCCAGCAGCCCGATCAGGGTCGGGGAAAAACTGTTTTTT. The J gene is TRBJ1-4, the V gene TRBV27, with D perhaps TRBD1 (5 bases). Trimming took 6 bases from V and 8 from J, leaving 16 bases between them. The germline V gene has CDR1 MNHEY and CDR2 SMNVEV (reference sequence). The CDR3 covers 14 residues.